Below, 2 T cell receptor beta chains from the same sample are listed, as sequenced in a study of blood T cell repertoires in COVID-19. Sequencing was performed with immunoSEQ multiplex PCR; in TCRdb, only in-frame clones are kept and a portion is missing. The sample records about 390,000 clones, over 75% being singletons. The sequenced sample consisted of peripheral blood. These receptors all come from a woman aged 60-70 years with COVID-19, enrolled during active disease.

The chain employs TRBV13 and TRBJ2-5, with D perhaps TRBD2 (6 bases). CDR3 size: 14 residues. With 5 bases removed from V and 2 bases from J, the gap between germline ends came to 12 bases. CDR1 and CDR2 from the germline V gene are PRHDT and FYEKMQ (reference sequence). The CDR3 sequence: CASSPPGVQETQYF. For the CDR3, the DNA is TGTGCCAGCAGCCCCCCGGGGGTACAAGAGACCCAGTACTTC.

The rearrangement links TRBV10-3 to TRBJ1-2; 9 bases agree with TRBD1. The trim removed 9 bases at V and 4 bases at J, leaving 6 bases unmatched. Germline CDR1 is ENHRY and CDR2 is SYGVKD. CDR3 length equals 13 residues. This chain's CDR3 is CAIRPGQGYGYTF. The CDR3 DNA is TGTGCCATTCGACCGGGACAGGGCTATGGCTACACCTTC.